This T cell receptor (beta chain) was documented in a study of OX40 agonist ivuxolimab in advanced cancers. CDR1 SGHRS and CDR2 YFSETQ come from the germline V gene. The CDR3 extends over 19 amino acids. Unmatched junction bases numbered 11, after V lost 0 bases and J lost 0 bases. Peripheral blood came from all dose cohorts at three timepoints. The method was immunoSEQ multiplex PCR; TCRdb's version includes in-frame clones alone and lacks a portion of them. The sample shows about 100,000 clones, approximately 91% of them seen only once. The chain carries TRBV5-1 and TRBJ1-3; 8 nucleotides match TRBD1. The receptor comes from an adult with an advanced solid tumor such as melanoma, head and neck, liver or kidney cancer. The input for sequencing was CD4+ or CD8+ T cells sorted from blood, taken in a trial of the OX40 agonist ivuxolimab. Written as DNA, the CDR3 is TGCGCCAGCAGCTTGGCGGGCAGGGGGCGCGGGGCCTCTGGAAACACCATATATTTT. Its translation: CASSLAGRGRGASGNTIYF.